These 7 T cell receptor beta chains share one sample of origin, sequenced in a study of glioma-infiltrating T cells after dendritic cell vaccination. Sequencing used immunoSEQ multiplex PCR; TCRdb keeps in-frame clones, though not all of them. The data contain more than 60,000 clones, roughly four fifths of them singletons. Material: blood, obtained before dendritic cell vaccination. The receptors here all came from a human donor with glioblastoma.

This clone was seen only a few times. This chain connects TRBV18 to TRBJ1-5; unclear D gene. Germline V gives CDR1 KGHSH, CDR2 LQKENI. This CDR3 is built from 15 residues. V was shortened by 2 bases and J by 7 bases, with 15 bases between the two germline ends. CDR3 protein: CASSPELRGVQPQHF. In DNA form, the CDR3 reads TGTGCCAGCTCACCAGAACTCCGAGGCGTCCAGCCCCAGCATTTT.

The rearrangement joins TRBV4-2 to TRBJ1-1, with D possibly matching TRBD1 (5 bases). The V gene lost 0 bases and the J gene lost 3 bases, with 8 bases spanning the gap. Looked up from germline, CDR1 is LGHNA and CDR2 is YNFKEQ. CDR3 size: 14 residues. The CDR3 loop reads CASSQESGDTEAFF. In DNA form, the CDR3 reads TGTGCCAGCAGCCAAGAATCGGGGGACACTGAAGCTTTCTTT.

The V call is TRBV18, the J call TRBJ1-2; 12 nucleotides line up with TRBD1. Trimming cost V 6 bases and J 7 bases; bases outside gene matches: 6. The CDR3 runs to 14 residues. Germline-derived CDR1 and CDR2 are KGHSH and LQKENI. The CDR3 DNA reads TGTGCCAGCTCCGCGGGACAGGGGGCCCGTGGCTACACCTTC. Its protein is CASSAGQGARGYTF.

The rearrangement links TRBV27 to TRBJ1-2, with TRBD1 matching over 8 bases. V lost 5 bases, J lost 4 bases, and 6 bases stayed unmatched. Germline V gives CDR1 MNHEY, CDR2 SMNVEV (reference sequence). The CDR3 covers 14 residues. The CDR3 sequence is CASSPRQGIYGYTF. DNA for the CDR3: TGTGCCAGCAGTCCGAGACAGGGGATCTATGGCTACACCTTC.

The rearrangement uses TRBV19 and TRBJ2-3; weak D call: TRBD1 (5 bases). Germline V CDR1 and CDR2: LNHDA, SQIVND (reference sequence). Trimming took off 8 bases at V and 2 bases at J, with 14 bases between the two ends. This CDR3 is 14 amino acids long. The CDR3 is CASGVTTDTDTQYF. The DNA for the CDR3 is TGTGCCAGTGGTGTGACGACAGACACAGATACGCAGTATTTT.

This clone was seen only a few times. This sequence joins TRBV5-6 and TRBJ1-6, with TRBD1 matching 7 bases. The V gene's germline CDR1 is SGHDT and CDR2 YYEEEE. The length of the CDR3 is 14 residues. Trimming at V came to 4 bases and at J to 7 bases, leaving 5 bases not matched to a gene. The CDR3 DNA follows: TGTGCCAGCAGCCTCCGGGACAGAAATTCACCCCTCCACTTT. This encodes CASSLRDRNSPLHF.

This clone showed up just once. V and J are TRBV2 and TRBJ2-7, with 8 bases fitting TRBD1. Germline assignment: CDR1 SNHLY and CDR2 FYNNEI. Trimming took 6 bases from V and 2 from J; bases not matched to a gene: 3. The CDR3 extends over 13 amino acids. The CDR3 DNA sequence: TGTGCCAGCAGCCCGGACAGGGCCTACGAGCAGTACTTC. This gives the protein CASSPDRAYEQYF.